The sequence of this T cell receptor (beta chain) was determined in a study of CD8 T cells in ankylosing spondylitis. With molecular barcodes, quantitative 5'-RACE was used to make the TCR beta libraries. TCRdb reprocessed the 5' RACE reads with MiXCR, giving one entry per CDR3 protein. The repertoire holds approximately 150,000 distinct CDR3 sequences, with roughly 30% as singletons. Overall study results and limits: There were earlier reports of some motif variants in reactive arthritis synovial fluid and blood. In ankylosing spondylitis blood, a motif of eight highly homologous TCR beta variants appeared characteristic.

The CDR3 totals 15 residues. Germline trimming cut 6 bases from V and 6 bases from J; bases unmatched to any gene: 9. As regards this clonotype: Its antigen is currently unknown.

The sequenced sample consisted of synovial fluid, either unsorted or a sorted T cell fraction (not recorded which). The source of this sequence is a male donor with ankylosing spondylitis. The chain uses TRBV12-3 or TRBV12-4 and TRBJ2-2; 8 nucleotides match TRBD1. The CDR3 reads CASSPRTGSAGELFF. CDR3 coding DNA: TGTGCCAGCAGCCCACGGACAGGGTCCGCCGGGGAGCTGTTTTTT.